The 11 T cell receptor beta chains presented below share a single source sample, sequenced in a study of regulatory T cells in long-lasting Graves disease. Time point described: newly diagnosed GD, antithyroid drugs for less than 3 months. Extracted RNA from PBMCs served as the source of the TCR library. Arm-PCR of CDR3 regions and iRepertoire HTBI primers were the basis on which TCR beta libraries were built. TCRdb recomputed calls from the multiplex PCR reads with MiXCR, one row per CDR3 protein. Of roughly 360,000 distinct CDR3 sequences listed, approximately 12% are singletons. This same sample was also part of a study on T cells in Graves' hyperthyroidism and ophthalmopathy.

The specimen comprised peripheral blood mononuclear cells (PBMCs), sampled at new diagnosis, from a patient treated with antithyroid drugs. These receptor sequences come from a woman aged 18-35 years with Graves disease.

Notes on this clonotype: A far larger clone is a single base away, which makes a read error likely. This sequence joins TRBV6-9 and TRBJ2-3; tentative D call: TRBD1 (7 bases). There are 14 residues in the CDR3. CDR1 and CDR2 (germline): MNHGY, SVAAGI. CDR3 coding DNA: TGTGCCAGCAGTTTGACAGGGAACCGGGAGACCCGGTACTTC. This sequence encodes CASSLTGNRETRYF.

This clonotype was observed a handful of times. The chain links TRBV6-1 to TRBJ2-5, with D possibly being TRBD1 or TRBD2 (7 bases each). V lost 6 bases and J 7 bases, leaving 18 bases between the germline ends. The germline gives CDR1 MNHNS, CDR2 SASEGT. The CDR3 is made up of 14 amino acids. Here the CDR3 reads CASRFRGGGGTQYF. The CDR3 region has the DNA TGTGCCAGCAGGTTCAGGGGAGGGGGCGGGACCCAGTACTTC.

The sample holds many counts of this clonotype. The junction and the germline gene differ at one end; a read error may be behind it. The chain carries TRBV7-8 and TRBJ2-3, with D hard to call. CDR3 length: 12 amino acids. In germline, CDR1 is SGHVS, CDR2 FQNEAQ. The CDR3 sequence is CASSLVIDSQYF. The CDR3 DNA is TGTGCCAGCAGCTTAGTAATAGATTCGCAGTATTTT.

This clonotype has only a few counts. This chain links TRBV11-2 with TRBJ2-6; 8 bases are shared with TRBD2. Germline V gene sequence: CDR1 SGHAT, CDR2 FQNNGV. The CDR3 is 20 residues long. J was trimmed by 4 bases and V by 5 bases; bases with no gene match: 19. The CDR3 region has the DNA TGTGCCAGCAGCACACGTCCGGGACTAGGCCCTTTGGGAGGGGCCAACGTCCTGACTTTC. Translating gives CASSTRPGLGPLGGANVLTF.

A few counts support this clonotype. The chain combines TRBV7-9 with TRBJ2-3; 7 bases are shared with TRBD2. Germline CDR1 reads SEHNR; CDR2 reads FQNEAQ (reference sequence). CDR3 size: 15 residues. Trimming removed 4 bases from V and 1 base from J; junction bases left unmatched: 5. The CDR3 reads CASSSSAGGTDTQYF. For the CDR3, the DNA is TGTGCCAGCAGCTCATCTGCGGGAGGCACAGATACGCAGTATTTT.

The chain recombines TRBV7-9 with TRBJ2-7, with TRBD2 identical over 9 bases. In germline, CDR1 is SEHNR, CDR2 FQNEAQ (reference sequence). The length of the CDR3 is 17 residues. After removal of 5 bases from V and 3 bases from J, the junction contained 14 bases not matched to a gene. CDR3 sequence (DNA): TGTGCCAGCAGCGCAGTAGGGGGGACTAGCATTGTCTACGAGCAGTACTTC. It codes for CASSAVGGTSIVYEQYF.

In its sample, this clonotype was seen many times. In DNA form, the CDR3 reads TGTGCCAGCAGCTTATCCCCGGGGGCCGCAGATACGCAGTATTTT. The encoded protein is CASSLSPGAADTQYF. The chain is built from TRBV7-2 and TRBJ2-3; D may correspond to TRBD1 or TRBD2 (6 bases each). Germline V gives CDR1 SGHTA, CDR2 FQGNSA. CDR3 length: 15 residues. With 2 bases removed from V and 4 bases from J, the gap between germline ends came to 13 bases.

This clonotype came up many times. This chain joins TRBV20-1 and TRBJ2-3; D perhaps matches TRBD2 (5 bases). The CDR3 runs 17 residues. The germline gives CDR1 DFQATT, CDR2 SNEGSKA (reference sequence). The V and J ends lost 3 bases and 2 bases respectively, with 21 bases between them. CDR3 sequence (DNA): TGCAGTGCTAGGGGGATAGGACTCAATTCCGTCACAGATACGCAGTATTTT. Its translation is CSARGIGLNSVTDTQYF.

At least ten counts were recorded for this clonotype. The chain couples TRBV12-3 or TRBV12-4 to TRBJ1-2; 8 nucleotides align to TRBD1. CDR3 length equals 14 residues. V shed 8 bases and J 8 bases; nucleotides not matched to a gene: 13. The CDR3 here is CASASAPHRGGYTF. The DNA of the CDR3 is TGTGCCAGCGCCTCCGCGCCTCACAGGGGGGGCTACACCTTC.

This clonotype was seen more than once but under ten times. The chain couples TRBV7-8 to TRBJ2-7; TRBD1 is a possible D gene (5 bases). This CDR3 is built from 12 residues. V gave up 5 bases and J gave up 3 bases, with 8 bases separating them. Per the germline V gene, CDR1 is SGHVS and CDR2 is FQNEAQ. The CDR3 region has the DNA TGTGCCAGCAGCCCGGACAACTACGAGCAGTACGTC. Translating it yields CASSPDNYEQYV.

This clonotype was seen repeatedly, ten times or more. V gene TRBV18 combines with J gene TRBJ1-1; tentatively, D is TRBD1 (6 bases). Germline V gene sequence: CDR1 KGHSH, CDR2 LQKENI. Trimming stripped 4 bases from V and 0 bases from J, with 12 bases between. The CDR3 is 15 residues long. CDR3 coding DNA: TGTGCCAGCTCACTCCATACAGGGTTGAACACTGAAGCTTTCTTT. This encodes CASSLHTGLNTEAFF.